The 23 T cell receptor beta chains listed next were all sequenced from one sample in a study of response to subunit inactivated influenza vaccine. One entry per CDR3 protein, called by TCRdb with MiXCR from the RT-PCR reads. The profile shows roughly 290,000 distinct CDR3 sequences, 21% of them singletons. Sample: PBMCs from blood, taken about 20 months after vaccination. The receptors here all came from a man aged 50-75 years who received an inactivated influenza vaccine.

The chain has TRBV14 and TRBJ2-4, with 8 bases that match TRBD2. Unmatched junction bases numbered 11, after V lost 4 bases and J lost 6 bases. The CDR3 runs to 16 residues. The germline gives CDR1 SGHDN, CDR2 FVKESK. This CDR3 reads CASSPNPGTSRNIQYF. The CDR3 nucleotides read TGTGCCAGCAGCCCGAACCCCGGGACTAGTCGAAACATTCAGTACTTC. The full variable domain, rest sourced from reference TRBV14 and TRBJ2-4, is EAGVTQFPSHSVIEKGQTVTLRCDPISGHDNLYWYRRVMGKEIKFLLHFVKESKQDESGMPNNRFLAERTGGTYSTLKVQPAELEDSGVYFCASSPNPGTSRNIQYFGAGTRLSVL.

This clonotype was recorded a few times. The chain joins TRBV7-2 to TRBJ1-1; no reliable D call. Germline assignment: CDR1 SGHTA and CDR2 FQGNSA. The CDR3 totals 14 residues. V was trimmed by 5 bases and J by 0 bases, leaving 10 bases between them. The CDR3 nucleotides read TGTGCCAGCAGCGCTCAGGCGATGAACACTGAAGCTTTCTTT. Translated, it gives CASSAQAMNTEAFF.

This clonotype was picked up a small number of times. Its ends do not fully match the called genes, so a read error is possible. The rearrangement links TRBV13 to TRBJ1-2; D unresolved. Germline CDR1 is PRHDT and CDR2 is FYEKMQ (reference sequence). The CDR3 length is 14 residues. The CDR3 loop reads CASSLGSINYGYTF. CDR3 DNA sequence: TGTGCCAGCAGCCTAGGGTCCATCAACTATGGCTACACCTTC.

The V call is TRBV6-1, the J call TRBJ2-3; D is ambiguous. From germline, CDR1 is MNHNS and CDR2 SASEGT. V was clipped by 7 bases and J by 0 bases, with 14 bases between them. The CDR3 spans 15 residues. CDR3 coding DNA: TGTGCCAGCACCAACAAAGGGTCGAGCACAGATACGCAGTATTTT. Translating it yields CASTNKGSSTDTQYF.

This clonotype has a handful of counts. The CDR3 bases are TGCAGTGCTTCAGGGACAGTTTCCTACAATGAGCAGTTCTTC. This translates into CSASGTVSYNEQFF. This chain uses TRBV20-1 with TRBJ2-1, with 7 bases that match TRBD1. J was trimmed by 1 base and V by 5 bases; bases with no gene match: 5. CDR1 and CDR2 (germline): DFQATT, SNEGSKA (reference sequence). The CDR3 is 14 residues long.

The chain carries TRBV5-4 and TRBJ1-1, with 10 bases lining up with TRBD1. The V gene's germline CDR1 is SGHNT and CDR2 YYREEE (reference sequence). The CDR3 is 15 amino acids. Trimming took 4 bases from V and 1 from J; bases not matched to a gene: 4. The CDR3 DNA follows: TGTGCCAGCAGCGAGACAGGGGGCTGGAACACTGAAGCTTTCTTT. It translates to CASSETGGWNTEAFF.

In DNA form, the CDR3 reads TGTGCCAGCAGAGATCAGGGGTCCGATGAGCAGTTCTTC. It is translated as CASRDQGSDEQFF. This chain joins TRBV6-2 or TRBV6-3 and TRBJ2-1; D possibly corresponds to TRBD1 (6 bases). This CDR3 region has 13 residues. Between the trimmed V and J ends, which lost 6 bases and 8 bases, there was a span of 14 bases. Germline V gives CDR1 MNHEY, CDR2 SVGEGT.

This clonotype was seen only a few times. DNA for the CDR3: TGCGCCAGCAGCCACCAATTTTCAGACCCCCGTTCAACTGAAGCTTTCTTT. Protein: CASSHQFSDPRSTEAFF. V is TRBV4-1 and J is TRBJ1-1; D unclear. Trimming shortened V by 3 bases and J by 5 bases, and 22 bases separated the two germline ends. Germline lookup yields CDR1 MGHRA and CDR2 YSYEKL. The CDR3 loop spans 17 amino acids.

The genes are TRBV24-1 and TRBJ2-2, with D unclear. Per germline, CDR1 KGHDR and CDR2 SFDVKD. The CDR3 consists of 14 residues. V was clipped by 2 bases and J by 1 base, with 4 bases between them. Here the CDR3 DNA reads TGTGCCACCAGTGATTACGGGAACACCGGGGAGCTGTTTTTT. It specifies CATSDYGNTGELFF.

The chain employs TRBV20-1 and TRBJ1-1, with TRBD1 matching 8 bases. Germline CDR1 and CDR2: DFQATT and SNEGSKA (reference sequence). The CDR3 covers 12 residues. V lost 4 bases to trimming and J lost 11 bases; unmatched junction nucleotides: 9. This chain's CDR3 is CSATSDRVGAFF. Written as DNA, the CDR3 is TGCAGTGCTACCTCGGACAGGGTTGGGGCTTTCTTT.

This clonotype has more than one count but fewer than ten. V gene TRBV5-1 combines with J gene TRBJ1-1, with D perhaps TRBD1 (6 bases). The germline gives CDR1 SGHRS, CDR2 YFSETQ. Trimming removed 4 bases at V and 0 bases at J, with 10 bases between. CDR3 length: 14 amino acids. The CDR3 DNA follows: TGCGCCAGCAGCATGGGACAACTGAACACTGAAGCTTTCTTT. Translating gives CASSMGQLNTEAFF.

This clonotype was recorded at least ten times. J is TRBJ1-6 and V is TRBV29-1; D not resolved. The CDR3 consists of 14 residues. V lost 7 bases and J 0 bases, leaving 10 bases between the germline ends. Germline V gene data show CDR1 as SQVTM and CDR2 as ANQGSEA. In nucleotides, the CDR3 is TGCAGCGGACCGGGCAGCTCCTATAATTCACCCCTCCACTTT. Amino acid sequence: CSGPGSSYNSPLHF.

The chain is built from TRBV14 and TRBJ2-1, with TRBD2 matching over 7 bases. The CDR3 length is 16 residues. The V segment lost 5 bases and the J segment 1 base; nucleotides outside the gene matches: 8. Germline CDR1 SGHDN, CDR2 FVKESK. CDR3 in DNA: TGTGCCAGCAGCTACCGACGGGGGGTTTCCTACAATGAGCAGTTCTTC. Translating it yields CASSYRRGVSYNEQFF.

This clonotype has a handful of counts. CDR3 coding DNA: TGTGCCAGCAGTATTAGCCGGGGCACCGGGGAGCTGTTTTTT. Translating gives CASSISRGTGELFF. This chain links TRBV28 with TRBJ2-2, with D tentatively TRBD2 (5 bases). With 5 bases removed from V and 4 bases from J, the gap between germline ends came to 11 bases. This CDR3 contains 14 residues. Germline loops: CDR1 MDHEN, CDR2 SYDVKM.

There are a few counts of this clonotype. The chain combines TRBV4-1 with TRBJ1-1; TRBD1 matches 7 bases. The J segment lost 1 base and the V segment lost 2 bases, leaving 1 base of the junction unmatched. CDR3 length equals 14 residues. Germline V gene data show CDR1 as MGHRA and CDR2 as YSYEKL. CDR3 DNA: TGCGCCAGCAGCCAATGGACAGGGAACACTGAAGCTTTCTTT. Its translation: CASSQWTGNTEAFF.

This clonotype was picked up a small number of times. The chain couples TRBV27 to TRBJ2-7; 10 bases align to TRBD2. Per the germline V gene, CDR1 is MNHEY and CDR2 is SMNVEV (reference sequence). V lost 3 bases, J lost 6 bases, and 5 bases stayed unmatched. CDR3 length equals 14 residues. The CDR3, as DNA: TGTGCCAGCAGTTTCGGAGCGGGAGGGGGCGAGCAGTACTTC. It translates to CASSFGAGGGEQYF.

In the case of this clonotype: The conserved closing phenylalanine or tryptophan is absent in this CDR3, likely reflecting a read error. The genes are TRBV12-3 or TRBV12-4 and TRBJ1-2; D is perhaps TRBD1 (5 bases). The CDR3 has 13 amino acids. The ends were cut back, 0 bases at V and 3 bases at J, with 5 bases in the middle. The CDR3 loop reads CASSLAGDYGYTL. In DNA form, the CDR3 reads TGTGCCAGCAGTTTAGCAGGGGACTATGGCTACACCTTA.

This clonotype was seen repeatedly, ten times or more. This chain uses TRBV20-1 with TRBJ1-3; D is unresolved. The CDR3 length is 17 residues. Trimming removed 6 bases at V and 1 base at J, with 22 bases between. The germline V gene encodes CDR1 DFQATT and CDR2 SNEGSKA (reference sequence). The CDR3 sequence: CSAASATYYNSGNTIYF. CDR3 nucleotides: TGCAGTGCCGCGAGCGCGACCTACTATAATTCTGGAAACACCATATATTTT.

The V gene is TRBV27, the J gene TRBJ2-5; TRBD2 matches at 12 bases. J lost 4 bases, V lost 5 bases, and 14 bases had no gene match. This CDR3 contains 18 residues. In germline, CDR1 is MNHEY, CDR2 SMNVEV (reference sequence). The CDR3 bases are TGTGCCAGCAGTATCTACCTAGCGGGGGGGCCTGTTTTAGAGACCCAGTACTTC. This translates into CASSIYLAGGPVLETQYF.

This chain joins TRBV9 and TRBJ2-3; a weak D match, TRBD2 (6 bases). The germline gives CDR1 SGDLS, CDR2 YYNGEE. The CDR3 is 16 amino acids. Trimming pared 3 bases from V and 3 bases from J, leaving 17 bases between. The CDR3 spells CASSAEVTSLTDTQYF. The DNA for the CDR3 is TGTGCCAGCAGCGCCGAAGTGACTAGTTTAACAGATACGCAGTATTTT.

This clonotype was observed many times. The chain links TRBV5-1 to TRBJ1-1; 8 positions match TRBD1. The germline gives CDR1 SGHRS, CDR2 YFSETQ. V dropped 4 bases and J dropped 7; count of bases not matched to a gene: 9. The CDR3 has 14 residues. CDR3 loop: CASSLDRANREAFF. The CDR3 DNA reads as TGCGCCAGCAGCCTGGACAGGGCAAACCGTGAAGCTTTCTTT.

The gene calls are TRBV5-1 and TRBJ1-4; D is possibly TRBD1 (6 bases). Trimming took off 0 bases at V and 8 bases at J, with 14 bases between the two ends. The CDR3 spans 15 residues. Per the germline V gene, CDR1 is SGHRS and CDR2 is YFSETQ. CDR3 loop: CASSLAGQTTEKLFF. The CDR3 nucleotides are TGCGCCAGCAGCTTGGCCGGACAGACCACAGAAAAACTGTTTTTT.

This clonotype has only a few counts. V gene TRBV20-1 combines with J gene TRBJ2-7, with 10 bases that match TRBD1. Trimming took 5 bases from V and 3 from J; bases not matched to a gene: 7. There are 14 residues in the CDR3. The V gene's germline CDR1 is DFQATT and CDR2 SNEGSKA (reference sequence). The CDR3 DNA is TGCAGTGCTTCGGACAGGGGGGCCTACTACGAGCAGTACTTC. Protein: CSASDRGAYYEQYF.